The entry below gives a single T cell receptor (beta chain) sequence along with its context. Its specificity is unknown. The germline V gene encodes CDR1 MNHNY and CDR2 SVGAGI (reference sequence). CDR3 size: 15 residues. V lost 6 bases to trimming and J lost 6 bases, with 18 bases between them. This entry comes from a study of OX40 agonist ivuxolimab in advanced cancers. Study-wide findings and caveats: In CD8+ T cells, expanded clones were on average more numerous than in CD4+.

Sequencing used immunoSEQ multiplex PCR; TCRdb keeps in-frame clones, though not all of them. Of some 33,000 clones in the sample, over 80% are singletons; the top ten hold less than 25%. This chain connects TRBV6-6 to TRBJ2-1; D is possibly TRBD1 or TRBD2 (5 bases each). This sequence originates from an adult with an advanced solid tumor such as melanoma, head and neck, liver or kidney cancer. Sequences were derived from CD4+ or CD8+ T cells sorted from blood, sampled in a trial of the OX40 agonist ivuxolimab. CDR3 coding DNA: TGTGCCAGCAGATTCTTGACGGGGCGCAGCAATGAGCAGTTCTTC. The encoded protein is CASRFLTGRSNEQFF.